The T cell receptor beta chain under discussion was sequenced for a study of T-cell reconstitution after alpha-beta-depleted transplantation in children. Study-wide findings and caveats: At around two months after transplant, the alpha-beta T cells were reportedly derived from several hundred expanded clones that came from non-depleted graft cells. A year had passed since transplant, and T-cell counts and diversity by then came mostly from newly produced T cells. Surviving thymic progenitors and recipient T cells were the source of high TCRbeta diversity at day 60 in some patients.

A word on this clonotype: Its antigen is undetermined.

As it was prepared, the TCRbeta library received unique molecular identifiers. TCRdb processed the PCR reads anew with MiXCR; each CDR3 protein has one entry. The sample lists fewer than 550,000 distinct CDR3 sequences, 16% seen once, with under 30% in the top ten. The sample was PBMCs, mostly from graft donor cells, taken 360 days after TCRalphabeta/CD19-depleted stem cell transplant. The receptor was isolated from a boy under three years old who had a stem cell transplant for Wiskott-Aldrich syndrome, so the T cells may come from the graft donor.

The CDR3 DNA is TGTGCCAGCAGTGATTCGGGGCGTCTAGGCTCCTACAATGAGCAGTTCTTC. Protein: CASSDSGRLGSYNEQFF. The chain combines TRBV2 with TRBJ2-1, with D perhaps given as TRBD1 or TRBD2 (5 bases each). Germline V gene sequence: CDR1 SNHLY, CDR2 FYNNEI. The CDR3 contains 17 residues. V lost 3 bases and J lost 0, with 15 bases in between.